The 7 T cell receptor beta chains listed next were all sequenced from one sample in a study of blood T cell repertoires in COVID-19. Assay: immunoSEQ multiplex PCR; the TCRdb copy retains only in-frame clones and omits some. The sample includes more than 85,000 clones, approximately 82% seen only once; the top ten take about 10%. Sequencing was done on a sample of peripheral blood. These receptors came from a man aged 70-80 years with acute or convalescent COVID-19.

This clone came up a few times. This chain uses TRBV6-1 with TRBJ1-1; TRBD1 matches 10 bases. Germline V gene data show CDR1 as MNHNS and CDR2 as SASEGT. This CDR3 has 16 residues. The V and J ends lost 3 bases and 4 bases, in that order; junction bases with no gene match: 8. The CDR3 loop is CASSDGTGVMGTEAFF. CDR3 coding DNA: TGTGCCAGCAGTGATGGGACAGGGGTTATGGGCACTGAAGCTTTCTTT.

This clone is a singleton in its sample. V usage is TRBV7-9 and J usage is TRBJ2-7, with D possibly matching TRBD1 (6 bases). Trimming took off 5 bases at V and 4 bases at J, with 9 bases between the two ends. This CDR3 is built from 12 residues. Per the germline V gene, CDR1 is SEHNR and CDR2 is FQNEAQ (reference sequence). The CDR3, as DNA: TGTGCCAGCAGCACCCAGGGGTACGAGCAGTACTTC. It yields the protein CASSTQGYEQYF.

CDR3: CASSLGGQGGNTIYF. In nucleotides, the CDR3 is TGTGCCAGCAGCTTGGGGGGACAGGGTGGAAACACCATATATTTT. The genes are TRBV5-5 and TRBJ1-3; 9 bases map to TRBD1. The J segment lost 3 bases and the V segment lost 0 bases, leaving 1 base of the junction unmatched. This CDR3 has 15 residues. CDR1 is SGHKS and CDR2 is YYEKEE in the germline V gene (reference sequence). Together with reference TRBV5-5 and TRBJ1-3, the CDR3 gives the full variable domain: DAGVTQSPTHLIKTRGQQVTLRCSPISGHKSVSWYQQVLGQGPQFIFQYYEKEERGRGNFPDRFSARQFPNYSSELNVNALLLGDSALYLCASSLGGQGGNTIYFGEGSWLTVV.

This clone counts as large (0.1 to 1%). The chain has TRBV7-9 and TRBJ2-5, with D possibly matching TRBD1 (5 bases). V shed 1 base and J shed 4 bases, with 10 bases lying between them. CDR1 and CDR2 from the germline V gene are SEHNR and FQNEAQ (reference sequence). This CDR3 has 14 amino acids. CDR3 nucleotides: TGTGCCAGCAGCTTAGGGGGCTACCCAGAGACCCAGTACTTC. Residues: CASSLGGYPETQYF.

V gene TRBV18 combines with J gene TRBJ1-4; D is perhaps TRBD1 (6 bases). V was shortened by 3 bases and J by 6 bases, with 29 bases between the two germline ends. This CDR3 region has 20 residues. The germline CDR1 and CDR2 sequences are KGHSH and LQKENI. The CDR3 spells CASSPPSGQSPLEPDEKLFF. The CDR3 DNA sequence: TGTGCCAGCTCACCGCCAAGCGGACAGAGTCCTCTGGAGCCAGATGAAAAACTGTTTTTT.

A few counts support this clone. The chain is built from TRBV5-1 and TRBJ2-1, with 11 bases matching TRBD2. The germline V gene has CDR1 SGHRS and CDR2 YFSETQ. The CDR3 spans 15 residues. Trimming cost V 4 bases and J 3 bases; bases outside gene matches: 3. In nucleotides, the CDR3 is TGCGCCAGCAGCCCGGGACTAGCGGACTACAATGAGCAGTTCTTC. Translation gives CASSPGLADYNEQFF.

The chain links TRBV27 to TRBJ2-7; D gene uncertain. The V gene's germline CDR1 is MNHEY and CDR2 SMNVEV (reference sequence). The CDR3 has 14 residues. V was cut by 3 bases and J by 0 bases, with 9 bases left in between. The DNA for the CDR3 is TGTGCCAGCAGTTTTGCCCGTAGCTCCTACGAGCAGTACTTC. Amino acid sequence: CASSFARSSYEQYF.